This TCR beta chain appears in the sequencing data of a study of blood T cell repertoires in COVID-19. Germline V gives CDR1 SEHNR, CDR2 FQNEAQ (reference sequence). The V gene lost 5 bases and the J gene lost 6 bases, with 16 bases spanning the gap. The CDR3 totals 14 residues. Here immunoSEQ multiplex PCR was the method, and the copy in TCRdb shows in-frame clones only, minus some. Of around 120,000 clones listed, roughly nine tenths were seen once; the top ten hold about 7.4%. The rearrangement links TRBV7-9 to TRBJ1-2, with a weak D call TRBD1 (5 bases). The sequenced sample was peripheral blood. The source is a man aged 70 or older who had recovered from COVID-19. CDR3 in DNA: TGTGCCAGCAGCCTAGGATCAGGGCAGGATGGCTACACCTTC. Translation gives CASSLGSGQDGYTF.